This is a list of T cell receptor beta chains from one sample in a study of monozygotic twins with inflammatory bowel disease. TCRdb re-called the 5' RACE reads and catalogs CDR3 proteins one per entry, DNA excluded. Here the sample table reports roughly 200,000 distinct CDR3 sequences. Sequenced sample: blood. The receptor set was obtained from a human donor with ulcerative colitis or Crohn's disease, or a healthy co-twin of an affected twin (not recorded which). Both conserved end residues are part of each CDR3.

J	V	CDR3
TRBJ2-1	TRBV20-1	CSAKVKTVSANEQFF
TRBJ1-6	TRBV10-3	CATAVQGDSPLHF
TRBJ1-2	TRBV6-5	CASSYGDRGRRGYTF
TRBJ2-5	TRBV5-1	CASRGQETQYF
TRBJ2-5	TRBV24-1	CATSDSLSGESRETQYF
TRBJ2-1	TRBV2	CASSGTGANEQFF
TRBJ1-1	TRBV5-1	CASSPGGANTEAFF
TRBJ1-5	TRBV3-1	CASSLRGLGSNQPQHF
TRBJ1-1	TRBV12-3/TRBV12-4	CASSPDEGRRSTEAFF
TRBJ2-3	TRBV5-8	CASSFLQGRADTQYF
TRBJ1-2	TRBV5-1	CASSFDLGNYGYTF
TRBJ2-3	TRBV12-3/TRBV12-4	CASRETGTDTQYF
TRBJ1-4	TRBV18	CASQDRRNEKLFF
TRBJ2-5	TRBV9	CASSVGASGGFETQYF